This note documents a single T cell receptor (beta chain) sequence. Germline CDR1 reads MDHEN; CDR2 reads SYDVKM. Trimming cost V 6 bases and J 3 bases; bases outside gene matches: 7. The CDR3 length is 15 residues. The assay was immunoSEQ multiplex PCR, and TCRdb's table has in-frame clones only and misses some. The sample has tens of thousands of clones; 80% to 90% are singletons. This sample is drawn from a study of blood T cell repertoires in COVID-19. The chain is built from TRBV28 and TRBJ2-7; 11 nucleotides align to TRBD2. This TCR came from a man aged 70 or older with active or convalescent COVID-19. Sample: peripheral blood. The CDR3 sequence is CASRLAGAPLYEQYF. CDR3 coding DNA: TGTGCCAGCAGACTAGCGGGAGCCCCACTCTACGAGCAGTACTTC. Filled out from reference TRBV28 and TRBJ2-7, the complete variable domain reads DVKVTQSSRYLVKRTGEKVFLECVQDMDHENMFWYRQDPGLGLRLIYFSYDVKMKEKGDIPEGYSVSREKKERFSLILESASTNQTSMYLCASRLAGAPLYEQYFGPGTRLTVT.